This TCR beta chain came from a study of shared clonotypes between healthy human individuals. General study points: Naive subsets, compared against memory subsets, generally had larger estimated richness values.

With regard to this clone: The antigen is unknown.

CDR3 length equals 14 residues. Trimming cost V 9 bases and J 0 bases, with 12 bases left between them. Researchers ran the assay at a deep level. The data were produced by immunoSEQ multiplex PCR, yet TCRdb's version contains in-frame clones alone and is incomplete. The sample has under 200,000 clones; around 93% are singletons. The TCR sequence derives from a woman under 40 in good health. The sample was naive CD4+ T cells sorted from blood. Subset described: CD45RA+ positively selected. The rearrangement uses TRBV23-1 and TRBJ2-1, with D uncertain. TRBV23-1 is placed among ORFs of uncertain function. CDR3 coding DNA: TGCGCCAGTCACGTTGCGGACTCCTACAATGAGCAGTTCTTC. This sequence encodes CASHVADSYNEQFF.